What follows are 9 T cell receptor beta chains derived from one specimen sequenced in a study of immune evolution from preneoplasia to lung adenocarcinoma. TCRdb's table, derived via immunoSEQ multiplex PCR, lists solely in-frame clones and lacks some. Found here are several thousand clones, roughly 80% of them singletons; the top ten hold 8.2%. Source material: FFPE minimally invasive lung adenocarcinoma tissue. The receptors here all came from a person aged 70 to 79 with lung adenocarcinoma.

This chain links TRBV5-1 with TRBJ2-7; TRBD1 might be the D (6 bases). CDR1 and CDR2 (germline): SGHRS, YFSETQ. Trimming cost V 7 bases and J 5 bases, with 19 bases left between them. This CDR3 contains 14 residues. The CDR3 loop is CASEFQGIDHEQYF. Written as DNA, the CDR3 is TGCGCCAGCGAGTTTCAGGGGATCGACCACGAGCAGTACTTC.

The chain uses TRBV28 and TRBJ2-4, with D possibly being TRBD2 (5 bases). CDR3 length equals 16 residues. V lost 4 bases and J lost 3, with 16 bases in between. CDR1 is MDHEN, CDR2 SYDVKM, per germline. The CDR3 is CASSSASLEGKNIQYF. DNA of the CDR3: TGTGCCAGCAGTTCCGCCTCCTTAGAGGGCAAAAACATTCAGTACTTC. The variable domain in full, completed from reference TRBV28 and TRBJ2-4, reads DVKVTQSSRYLVKRTGEKVFLECVQDMDHENMFWYRQDPGLGLRLIYFSYDVKMKEKGDIPEGYSVSREKKERFSLILESASTNQTSMYLCASSSASLEGKNIQYFGAGTRLSVL.

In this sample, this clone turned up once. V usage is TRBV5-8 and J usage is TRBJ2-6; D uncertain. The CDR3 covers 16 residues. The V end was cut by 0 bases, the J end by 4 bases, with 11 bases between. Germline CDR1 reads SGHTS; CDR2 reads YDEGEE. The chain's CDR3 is CASSLGTVVGANVLTF. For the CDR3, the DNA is TGTGCCAGCAGCTTGGGGACGGTGGTCGGGGCCAACGTCCTGACTTTC.

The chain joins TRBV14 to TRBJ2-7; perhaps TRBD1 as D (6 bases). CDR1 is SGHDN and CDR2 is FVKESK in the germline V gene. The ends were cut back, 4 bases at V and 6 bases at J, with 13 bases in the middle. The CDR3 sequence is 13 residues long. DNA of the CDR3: TGTGCCAGCAGCCTAATCACAGGGAGCGAGCAGTACTTC. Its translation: CASSLITGSEQYF.

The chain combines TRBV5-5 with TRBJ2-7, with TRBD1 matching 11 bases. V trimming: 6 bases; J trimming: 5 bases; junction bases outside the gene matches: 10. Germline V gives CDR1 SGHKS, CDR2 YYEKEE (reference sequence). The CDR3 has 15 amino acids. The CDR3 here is CASTPRDRGFDEQYF. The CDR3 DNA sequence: TGTGCCAGCACTCCCCGGGACAGGGGGTTCGACGAGCAGTACTTC.

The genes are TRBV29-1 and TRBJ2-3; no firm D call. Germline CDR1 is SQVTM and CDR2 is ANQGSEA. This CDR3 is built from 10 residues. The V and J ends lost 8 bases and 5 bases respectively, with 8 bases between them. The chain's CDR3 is CSIHVDTQYF. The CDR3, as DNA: TGCAGCATCCATGTAGATACGCAGTATTTT.

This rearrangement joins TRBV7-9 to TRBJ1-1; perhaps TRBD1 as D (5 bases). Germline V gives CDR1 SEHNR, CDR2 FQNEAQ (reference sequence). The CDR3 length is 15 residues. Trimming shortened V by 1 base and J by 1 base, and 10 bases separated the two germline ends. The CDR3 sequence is CASSLVGGSNTEAFF. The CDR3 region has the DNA TGTGCCAGCAGCTTAGTTGGGGGATCGAACACTGAAGCTTTCTTT.

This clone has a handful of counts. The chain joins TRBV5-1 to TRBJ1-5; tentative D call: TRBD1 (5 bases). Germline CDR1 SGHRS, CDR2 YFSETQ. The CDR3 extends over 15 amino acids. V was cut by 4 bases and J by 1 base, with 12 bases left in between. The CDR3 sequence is CASSEGTESNQPQHF. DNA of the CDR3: TGCGCCAGCAGCGAAGGGACGGAGAGCAATCAGCCCCAGCATTTT.

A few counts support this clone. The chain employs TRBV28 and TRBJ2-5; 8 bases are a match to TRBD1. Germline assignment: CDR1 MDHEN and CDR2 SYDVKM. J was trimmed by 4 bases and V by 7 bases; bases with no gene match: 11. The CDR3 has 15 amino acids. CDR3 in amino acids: CASTPDRAYGETQYF. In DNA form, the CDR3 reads TGTGCCAGCACCCCGGACAGGGCCTACGGAGAGACCCAGTACTTC.